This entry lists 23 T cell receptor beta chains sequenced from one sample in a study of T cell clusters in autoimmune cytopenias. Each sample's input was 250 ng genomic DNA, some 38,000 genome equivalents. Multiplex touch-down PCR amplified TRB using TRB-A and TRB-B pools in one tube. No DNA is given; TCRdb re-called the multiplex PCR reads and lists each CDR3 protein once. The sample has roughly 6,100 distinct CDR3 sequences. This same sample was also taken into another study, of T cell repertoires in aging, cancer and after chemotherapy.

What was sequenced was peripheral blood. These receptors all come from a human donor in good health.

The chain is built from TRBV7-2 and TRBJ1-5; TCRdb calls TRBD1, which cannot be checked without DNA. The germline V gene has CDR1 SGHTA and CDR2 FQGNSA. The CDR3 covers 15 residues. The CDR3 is CASSLGTGWNQPQHF.

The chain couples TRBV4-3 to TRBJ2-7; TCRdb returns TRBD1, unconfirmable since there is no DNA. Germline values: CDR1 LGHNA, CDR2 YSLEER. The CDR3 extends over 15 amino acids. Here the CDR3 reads CASSQDRRGPYEQYF.

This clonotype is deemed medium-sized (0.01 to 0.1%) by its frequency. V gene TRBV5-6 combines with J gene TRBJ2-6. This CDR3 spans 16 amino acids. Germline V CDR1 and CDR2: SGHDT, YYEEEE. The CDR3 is CASSFWVFSGANVLTF.

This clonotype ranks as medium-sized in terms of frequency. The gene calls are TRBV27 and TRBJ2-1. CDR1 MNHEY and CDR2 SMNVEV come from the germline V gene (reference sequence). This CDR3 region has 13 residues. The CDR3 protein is CASSLKRIGEQFF.

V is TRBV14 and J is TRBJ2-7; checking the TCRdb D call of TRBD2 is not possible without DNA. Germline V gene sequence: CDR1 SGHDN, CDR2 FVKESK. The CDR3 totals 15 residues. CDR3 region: CASSQDTFGLGAKNF.

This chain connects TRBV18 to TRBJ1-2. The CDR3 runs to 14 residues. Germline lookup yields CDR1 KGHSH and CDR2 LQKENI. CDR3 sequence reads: CASSPQGPEFGYTF.

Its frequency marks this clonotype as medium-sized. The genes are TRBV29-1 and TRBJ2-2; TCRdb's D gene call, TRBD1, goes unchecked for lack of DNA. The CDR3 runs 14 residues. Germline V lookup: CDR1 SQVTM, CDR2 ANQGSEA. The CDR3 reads CSVEGLWNTGELFF.

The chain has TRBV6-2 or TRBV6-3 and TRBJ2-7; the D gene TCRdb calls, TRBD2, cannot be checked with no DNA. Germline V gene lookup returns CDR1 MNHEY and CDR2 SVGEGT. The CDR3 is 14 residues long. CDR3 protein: CASSLLAGSYEQYF.

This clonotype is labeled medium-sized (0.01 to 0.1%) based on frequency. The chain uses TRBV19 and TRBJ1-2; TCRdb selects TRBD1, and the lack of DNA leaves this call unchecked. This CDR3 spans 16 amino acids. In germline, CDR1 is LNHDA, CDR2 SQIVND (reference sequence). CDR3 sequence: CASSVSRQRLVYGYTF. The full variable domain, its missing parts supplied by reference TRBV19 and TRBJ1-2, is DGGITQSPKYLFRKEGQNVTLSCEQNLNHDAMYWYRQDPGQGLRLIYYSQIVNDFQKGDIAEGYSVSREKKESFPLTVTSAQKNPTAFYLCASSVSRQRLVYGYTFGSGTRLTVV.

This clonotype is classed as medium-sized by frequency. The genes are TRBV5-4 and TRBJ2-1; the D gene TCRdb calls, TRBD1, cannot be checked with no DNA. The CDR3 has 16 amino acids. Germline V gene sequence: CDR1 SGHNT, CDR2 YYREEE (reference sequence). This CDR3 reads CASRRYRDRGLNEQFF.

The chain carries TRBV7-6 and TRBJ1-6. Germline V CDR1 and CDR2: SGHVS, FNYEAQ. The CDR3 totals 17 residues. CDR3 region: CASSKKGRGENNSPLHF.

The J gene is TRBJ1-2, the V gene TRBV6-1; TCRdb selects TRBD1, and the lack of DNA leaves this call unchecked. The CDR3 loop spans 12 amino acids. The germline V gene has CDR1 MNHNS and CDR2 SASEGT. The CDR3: CASGGTAYGYTF.

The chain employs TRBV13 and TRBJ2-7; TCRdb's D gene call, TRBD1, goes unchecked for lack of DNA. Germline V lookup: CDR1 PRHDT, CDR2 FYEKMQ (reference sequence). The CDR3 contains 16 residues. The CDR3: CASSLMKTGVENEQYF.

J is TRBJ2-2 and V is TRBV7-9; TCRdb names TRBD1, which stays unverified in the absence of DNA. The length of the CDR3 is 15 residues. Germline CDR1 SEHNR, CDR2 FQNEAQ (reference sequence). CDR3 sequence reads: CASSSWGANTGELFF.

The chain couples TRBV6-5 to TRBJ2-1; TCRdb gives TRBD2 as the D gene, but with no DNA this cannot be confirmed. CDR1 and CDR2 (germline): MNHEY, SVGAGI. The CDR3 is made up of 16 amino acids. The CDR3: CASRGLAGGTYNEQFF.

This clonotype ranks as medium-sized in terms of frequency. CDR3 protein: CASSIGWPGSYNEQFF. The rearrangement uses TRBV5-5 and TRBJ2-1; the TRBD1 assignment by TCRdb is unverifiable without DNA. The CDR3 runs 16 residues. The germline V gene encodes CDR1 SGHKS and CDR2 YYEKEE (reference sequence).

This chain's CDR3 is CASSLVTGSGTDTQYF. The chain employs TRBV7-2 and TRBJ2-3; as DNA is missing, the TRBD1 call by TCRdb cannot be tested. Per the germline V gene, CDR1 is SGHTA and CDR2 is FQGNSA. The CDR3 loop spans 16 amino acids. Using reference TRBV7-2 and TRBJ2-3 for the parts outside the CDR3, the full variable domain is GAGVSQSPSNKVTEKGKDVELRCDPISGHTALYWYRQSLGQGLEFLIYFQGNSAPDKSGLPSDRFSAERTGGSVSTLTIQRTQQEDSAVYLCASSLVTGSGTDTQYFGPGTRLTVL.

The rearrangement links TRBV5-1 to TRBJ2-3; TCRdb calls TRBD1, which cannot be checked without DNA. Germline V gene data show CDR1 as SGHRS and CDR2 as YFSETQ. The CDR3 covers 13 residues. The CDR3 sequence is CASSTGTSDTQYF.

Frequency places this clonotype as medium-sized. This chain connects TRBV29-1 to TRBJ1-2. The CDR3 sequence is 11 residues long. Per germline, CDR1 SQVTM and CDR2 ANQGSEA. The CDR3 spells CSVVVGNGYTF.

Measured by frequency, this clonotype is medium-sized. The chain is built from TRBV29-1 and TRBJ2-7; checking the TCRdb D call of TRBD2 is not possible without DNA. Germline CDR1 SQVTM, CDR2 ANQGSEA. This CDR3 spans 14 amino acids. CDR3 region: CSVGGRAPSYEQYF.

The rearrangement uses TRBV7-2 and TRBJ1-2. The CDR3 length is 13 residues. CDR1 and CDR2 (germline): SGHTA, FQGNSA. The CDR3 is CASSLRSTYGYTF.

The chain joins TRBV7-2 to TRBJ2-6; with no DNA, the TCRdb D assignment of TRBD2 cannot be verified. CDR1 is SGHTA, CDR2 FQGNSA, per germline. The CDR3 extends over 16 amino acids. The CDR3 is CSSSPAGEVRANVLTF.

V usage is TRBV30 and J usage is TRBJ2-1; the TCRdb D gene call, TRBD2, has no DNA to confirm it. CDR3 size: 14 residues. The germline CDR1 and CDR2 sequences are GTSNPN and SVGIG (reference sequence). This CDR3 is CAWSGTSISNEQFF.